The rows below give T cell receptor beta chains drawn from one sample of a study of HIV-infected patients and healthy controls. TCRdb used MiXCR to reprocess the 5' RACE reads, holding one entry per CDR3 protein. Of 18,000 or so distinct CDR3 sequences listed, over 9% are singletons. The sequencing input was blood. These receptors were taken from an adult in good health. CDR3s include the opening cysteine and the closing phenylalanine or tryptophan. The D gene is left open where the match is weak. Rows may omit the clone size; those that give it use once, few, many or a size class.

clone size	V gene	D gene	J gene	CDR3 DNA	CDR3 protein
medium-sized	TRBV6-5	TRBD2	TRBJ2-5	TGTGCCAGCAGTTACGGGCGGGAGGAGACCCAGTACTTC	CASSYGREETQYF
many	TRBV30	TRBD1	TRBJ2-4	TGTGCCTGGAGTGCGGACAGGGGAAAATTTAACATTCAGTACTTC	CAWSADRGKFNIQYF
many	TRBV20-1	-	TRBJ1-5	TGCAGTGCTAGAAAAGGGGATAGCAATCAGCCCCAGCATTTT	CSARKGDSNQPQHF
many	TRBV27	-	TRBJ2-5	TGTGCCAGCAGTCCATCGATGATTCAAGAGACCCAGTACTTC	CASSPSMIQETQYF
-	TRBV27	TRBD1	TRBJ2-3	TGTGCCAGCAGTTGGGACAGGGGGAATTTTAAGACGCAGTATTTT	CASSWDRGNFKTQYF
-	TRBV4-3	TRBD2	TRBJ2-3	TGCGCCAGCAGCCAGGAACTAGCGGGAGGGTCAGATACGCAGTATTTT	CASSQELAGGSDTQYF
many	TRBV7-9	TRBD2	TRBJ2-7	TGTGCCAGCAGCCGACTGGGTAGCGGGAGTTCCGAGCAGTACTTC	CASSRLGSGSSEQYF
medium-sized	TRBV4-3	-	TRBJ2-3	TGCGCCAGCAGCCAAGATGGGGGCGGTGGCCGTACGCAGTATTTT	CASSQDGGGGRTQYF
many	TRBV4-3	-	TRBJ2-5	TGCGCCAGCAGCCAAGACCACAGCGCCAAGAGACCCCAGTACTTC	CASSQDHSAKRPQYF
few	TRBV20-1	-	TRBJ2-7	TGCAGTGCTAGGGGTATGGTCCCCGGGAACTCCTACGAGCAGTACTTC	CSARGMVPGNSYEQYF
many	TRBV5-1	-	TRBJ2-5	TGCGCCAGCAGCTTGGATGGGGAGACCCAGTACTTC	CASSLDGETQYF
-	TRBV12-3/TRBV12-4	-	TRBJ1-5	TGTGCCAGCACCCAGGGAGGGGCGGGCAATCAGCCCCAGCATTTT	CASTQGGAGNQPQHF
many	TRBV20-1	-	TRBJ1-6	TGCAGTGCTAGAAGCCAGGGAAATTCACCCCTCCACTTT	CSARSQGNSPLHF
few	TRBV7-3	-	TRBJ1-2	TGTGCCAGCAGCCCCAGGGCGGGGGATTATGGCTACACCTTC	CASSPRAGDYGYTF
-	TRBV7-9	TRBD2	TRBJ2-5	TGTGCCAGCAGCTTACCTCCGGGACTAGCGGGAGGTCACCAAGAGACCCAGTACTTC	CASSLPPGLAGGHQETQYF
many	TRBV11-2	TRBD2	TRBJ2-1	TGTGCCAGCAGCTCCGAAGCGGGAGGAGTCAATGAGCAGTTCTTC	CASSSEAGGVNEQFF
many	TRBV14	-	TRBJ2-1	TGTGCCAGCAGCCAAGAGGACTCCTCCTACAATGAGCAGTTCTTC	CASSQEDSSYNEQFF
many	TRBV19	-	TRBJ2-1	TGTGCCAGTAGCCTCCTGGGAGCGGGCATCTACAATGAGCAGTTCTTC	CASSLLGAGIYNEQFF
many	TRBV24-1	TRBD2	TRBJ2-1	TGTGCCACCAGTGAAACCACGACTAGCGGGAGGGCCGGTGAGCAGTTCTTC	CATSETTTSGRAGEQFF
many	TRBV7-9	-	TRBJ2-3	TGTGCCAGCAGTCCTACATTAGGGACAGATACGCAGTATTTT	CASSPTLGTDTQYF
-	TRBV28	-	TRBJ2-7	TGTGCCAGCTCAAACAGAAGTTTACGGGAGCAGTACTTC	CASSNRSLREQYF
many	TRBV20-1	-	TRBJ1-5	TGCAGTGCTAGTACGGGGGGACATCCCAGCAATCAGCCCCAGCATTTT	CSASTGGHPSNQPQHF
-	TRBV29-1	-	TRBJ2-3	TGCAGCGTTGGAGGGATCGAGGACAGCACAGATACGCAGTATTTT	CSVGGIEDSTDTQYF
many	TRBV28	-	TRBJ1-3	TGTGCCAGCCATGCGGGAAGCTCTGGAAACACCATATATTTT	CASHAGSSGNTIYF
few	TRBV29-1	TRBD1	TRBJ2-5	TGCAGCATGGACAGGGGTTCACAAGAGACCCAGTACTTC	CSMDRGSQETQYF
-	TRBV6-6	-	TRBJ1-1	TGTGCCAGCAGTTCGCAGGGGACTGAAGCTTTCTTT	CASSSQGTEAFF
-	TRBV6-5	-	TRBJ2-7	TGTGCCAGCAAAGGGGCGGGAAGCGAGCAGTACTTC	CASKGAGSEQYF
medium-sized	TRBV28	TRBD2	TRBJ2-3	TGTGCCAGCAGTTTAGGCGGGGGAGAGGGGCCAGATACGCAGTATTTT	CASSLGGGEGPDTQYF
many	TRBV6-6	-	TRBJ2-5	TGTGCCAGCAGCTTCCAACAGGAGGGGGAGACCCAGTACTTC	CASSFQQEGETQYF
medium-sized	TRBV7-2	-	TRBJ2-1	TGTGCCAGCAGCTTAGAAGTGAGCACCAATGAGCAGTTCTTC	CASSLEVSTNEQFF
medium-sized	TRBV7-9	TRBD2	TRBJ2-4	TGTGCCAGCAGCTCCCAGACTAGCGGGGCCAAAAACATTCAGTACTTC	CASSSQTSGAKNIQYF
many	TRBV18	-	TRBJ2-2	TGTGCCAGCTCACTCCAGTCGAACACCGGGGAGCTGTTTTTT	CASSLQSNTGELFF
many	TRBV6-5	-	TRBJ1-1	TGTGCCAGCAGTCCAGGACTGAGGAACACTGAAGCTTTCTTT	CASSPGLRNTEAFF
-	TRBV29-1	TRBD2	TRBJ2-2	TGCAGCGCTAAGGGACTAGCGGACACCGGGGAGCTGTTTTTT	CSAKGLADTGELFF
many	TRBV29-1	TRBD2	TRBJ2-3	TGCAGCGTCGACTCCGGACTAGCGGGAGCAGATACGCAGTATTTT	CSVDSGLAGADTQYF
many	TRBV12-3/TRBV12-4	TRBD1	TRBJ2-3	TGTGCCAGCAGTCCCAGACAGGGCGTACCCACAGATACGCAGTATTTT	CASSPRQGVPTDTQYF
-	TRBV6-5	TRBD1	TRBJ2-3	TGTGCCAGCAGTGGCGACAGGGCAAGCACAGATACGCAGTATTTT	CASSGDRASTDTQYF
many	TRBV29-1	TRBD2	TRBJ2-3	TGCAGCGTTGCCCGGGAGGGAGCGGGAGTGAGAGATACGCAGTATTTT	CSVAREGAGVRDTQYF
many	TRBV5-1	TRBD1	TRBJ2-1	TGCGCCAGCACCATGGGGACAGGGGATTTGAATGAGCAGTTCTTC	CASTMGTGDLNEQFF
medium-sized	TRBV27	-	TRBJ1-4	TGTGCCAGCAGTTTTGGGGCCGATAATGAAAAACTGTTTTTT	CASSFGADNEKLFF
many	TRBV25-1	-	TRBJ1-1	TGTGCCAGCAGTGAATTCCGGCAGGGGTGGGGACCCACTGAAGCTTTCTTT	CASSEFRQGWGPTEAFF
few	TRBV27	-	TRBJ1-5	TGTGCCAGCAGGACGGGCAATCAGCCCCAGCATTTT	CASRTGNQPQHF
medium-sized	TRBV5-1	TRBD1	TRBJ2-5	TGCGCCAGCAGCGCGGGACAGGGAGAGACCCAGTACTTC	CASSAGQGETQYF
few	TRBV2	-	TRBJ2-2	TGTGCCAGCAGTAGGACCCGCCCCGGGGAGCTGTTTTTT	CASSRTRPGELFF
medium-sized	TRBV14	TRBD2	TRBJ2-2	TGTGCCAGCAGCCAGCGCCTAGCGGGAAGCACCGGGGAGCTGTTTTTT	CASSQRLAGSTGELFF
medium-sized	TRBV12-3/TRBV12-4	-	TRBJ2-7	TGTGCCAGCAGACCTAACCGGGACGACACCTACGAGCAGTACTTC	CASRPNRDDTYEQYF
-	TRBV6-2/TRBV6-3	TRBD1	TRBJ2-1	TGTGCCAGCAGTTACTCGACAGGGGGCAATAAGCAGATCTTC	CASSYSTGGNKQIF